The rows below give T cell receptor beta chains drawn from one sample of a study of tumor-infiltrating lymphocytes in primary liver carcinoma. Each CDR3 protein gets one entry after TCRdb re-called the multiplex PCR reads with MiXCR. Here the sample spans fewer than 400,000 distinct CDR3 sequences, 45% to 70% being singletons. Input material: peripheral blood. The receptors derive from a woman aged 25-40 years with primary liver carcinoma and hepatitis B virus infection. Each CDR3 is given with its conserved first and last residue. The order of the fields is V gene, clone size, D gene, CDR3 length, J gene, CDR3 DNA, CDR3 protein. The D gene is left open where the match is weak. Rows give clone size only sometimes, using once, few, many, or a class for an expanded clone.

V: TRBV6-5; size: .; D: TRBD2; length: 18; J: TRBJ2-1; DNA: TGTGCCAGCAGTTACTCGGGACTAACGGGAGGGCCGCGGAATGAGCAGTTCTTC; CDR3: CASSYSGLTGGPRNEQFF
V: TRBV5-6; size: once; D: .; length: 15; J: TRBJ2-6; DNA: TGTGCCAACAACTTACGGTCCTCTGGGGCCAACGTCCTGACTTTC; CDR3: CANNLRSSGANVLTF
V: TRBV4-3; size: .; D: .; length: 13; J: TRBJ2-2; DNA: TGCGCCAGCAGCCCCTTGGAAACCGGGGAGCTGTTTTTT; CDR3: CASSPLETGELFF
V: TRBV4-2; size: few; D: .; length: 17; J: TRBJ1-1; DNA: TGTGCCAGCAGCCAAGATGGGGCTGGAACCCGGACATTAGAAGCTTTCTTT; CDR3: CASSQDGAGTRTLEAFF
V: TRBV7-9; size: .; D: .; length: 11; J: TRBJ1-1; DNA: TGTGCCAGCAGCTTAAGCAGGAAAGCTTTCTTT; CDR3: CASSLSRKAFF
V: TRBV7-9; size: few; D: .; length: 13; J: TRBJ2-5; DNA: TGTGCCAGCAGCCCTCCGGGGGAAGAGACCCAGTACTTC; CDR3: CASSPPGEETQYF
V: TRBV12-5; size: .; D: .; length: 17; J: TRBJ2-7; DNA: TGTGCTAGTGGTTTGGATTACACCGGGATAGGGCGCTACGAGCAGTACTTC; CDR3: CASGLDYTGIGRYEQYF
V: TRBV11-2; size: .; D: .; length: 17; J: TRBJ2-2; DNA: TGTGGCAGCAGCTTAGGGGCCTGGCGCGGCAATACCGGGGAGCTGTTTTTT; CDR3: CGSSLGAWRGNTGELFF
V: TRBV12-3/TRBV12-4; size: .; D: TRBD2; length: 14; J: TRBJ2-5; DNA: TGTGCCGGCAGTTTCGGGGCGGGGGAAGAGACCCAGTACTTC; CDR3: CAGSFGAGEETQYF
V: TRBV6-6; size: .; D: .; length: 15; J: TRBJ1-3; DNA: TGTGCCAGCAGTTACTCGGCAGGAGGTGGAAACACCATATATTTT; CDR3: CASSYSAGGGNTIYF
V: TRBV12-3/TRBV12-4; size: many; D: .; length: 13; J: TRBJ2-1; DNA: TGTGCCAGCAGGGTGGACCTCTACAATGAGCAGTTCTTC; CDR3: CASRVDLYNEQFF
V: TRBV10-2; size: .; D: .; length: 12; J: TRBJ2-5; DNA: TGCGCCAGCAGTAGTAATAGTGAGACCCAGTACTTC; CDR3: CASSSNSETQYF
V: TRBV4-1; size: .; D: TRBD2; length: 19; J: TRBJ2-5; DNA: TGCGCCAGTAGCCCGTTTGAACTAGCGGGAACTAATAGGGAAGAGACCCAGTACTTC; CDR3: CASSPFELAGTNREETQYF
V: TRBV6-5; size: many; D: .; length: 13; J: TRBJ2-7; DNA: TGTGCCAGCAGTTACTTTTCGGGCTACGAGCAGTACTTC; CDR3: CASSYFSGYEQYF
V: TRBV12-3/TRBV12-4; size: few; D: .; length: 14; J: TRBJ1-1; DNA: TGTGCCAGCGGAGACGACAATCTTAGGGTAGAAGCTTTCTTT; CDR3: CASGDDNLRVEAFF
V: TRBV18; size: .; D: .; length: 14; J: TRBJ1-1; DNA: TGTGCCAGCTCGAAGGGGCTCGGGGGCACTGAAGCTTTCTTT; CDR3: CASSKGLGGTEAFF
V: TRBV4-2; size: .; D: TRBD2; length: 15; J: TRBJ2-3; DNA: TGTGCCAGCAGCCAGACTAGCGGAGGCACAGATACGCAGTATTTT; CDR3: CASSQTSGGTDTQYF
V: TRBV10-1; size: .; D: .; length: 13; J: TRBJ2-2; DNA: TGCGCCAGCAGTGGACAGTACACCGGGGAGCTGTTTTTT; CDR3: CASSGQYTGELFF
V: TRBV7-2; size: few; D: TRBD1; length: 15; J: TRBJ2-7; DNA: TGTGCCAGCAGCTTAGAATGGACAGGGGCCTACGAGCAGTACTTC; CDR3: CASSLEWTGAYEQYF
V: TRBV4-1; size: .; D: .; length: 14; J: TRBJ2-2; DNA: TGCGCCAGCAGCCAAGACAGGACTATCGGGGAGCTGTTTTTT; CDR3: CASSQDRTIGELFF
V: TRBV4-1; size: many; D: TRBD2; length: 18; J: TRBJ2-4; DNA: TGCGCCAGCAGCCAAGATCCGAGGCGGGAGGGCCGAGGAAACATTCAGTACTTC; CDR3: CASSQDPRREGRGNIQYF
V: TRBV7-9; size: few; D: .; length: 14; J: TRBJ2-7; DNA: TGTGCCAGCAGCTTAGGGCAGGGGATCTACGAGCAGTACTTC; CDR3: CASSLGQGIYEQYF
V: TRBV9; size: .; D: .; length: 13; J: TRBJ2-1; DNA: TGTGTCAGCAGCGTAGATCTCTTTAATGAGCAGTTCTTC; CDR3: CVSSVDLFNEQFF
V: TRBV6-5; size: .; D: TRBD2; length: 15; J: TRBJ2-7; DNA: TGTGCCAGCAGTTCCCCTAGCGGAGGCTCCTACGTGCAGTACTTC; CDR3: CASSSPSGGSYVQYF
V: TRBV4-1; size: few; D: .; length: 16; J: TRBJ2-1; DNA: TGCGCCAGCAGTCCTATCGGTAGCGTCTCCTACAATGAGCAGTTCTTC; CDR3: CASSPIGSVSYNEQFF
V: TRBV11-3; size: many; D: .; length: 14; J: TRBJ2-1; DNA: TGTGCCAGCAGCTTCTCCGGGCCCTCCAATGAGCAGTTCTTC; CDR3: CASSFSGPSNEQFF
V: TRBV11-3; size: .; D: .; length: 13; J: TRBJ1-1; DNA: TGTGCCAGCAGCTACTTAAGGGTGTCAGGAGATTTCTTT; CDR3: CASSYLRVSGDFF
V: TRBV12-3/TRBV12-4; size: .; D: TRBD2; length: 15; J: TRBJ2-5; DNA: TGTGCTAGCAATCCTATAGCGGGAGATTATGAGACCCGGTACTTC; CDR3: CASNPIAGDYETRYF
V: TRBV11-2; size: .; D: TRBD1; length: 15; J: TRBJ2-1; DNA: TGTGCCAGCAGATTGCGACAGGGTGTCTACAATGAGCAGTTCTTC; CDR3: CASRLRQGVYNEQFF
V: TRBV11-2; size: many; D: .; length: 15; J: TRBJ2-4; DNA: TGTGCCAGCAACCCAGGGGATCTCGCCAAAAACATTCAGTACTTC; CDR3: CASNPGDLAKNIQYF
V: TRBV6-2/TRBV6-3; size: .; D: .; length: 13; J: TRBJ2-1; DNA: TGTGCCAGCAGTTTCCGCTCCTACAATGAGCAGTTCTTC; CDR3: CASSFRSYNEQFF
V: TRBV29-1; size: .; D: .; length: 13; J: TRBJ2-3; DNA: TGTAGCGCTGGGGGGGGCTGGACAGATACGCAGTATTTT; CDR3: CSAGGGWTDTQYF
V: TRBV7-9; size: .; D: .; length: 9; J: TRBJ1-2; DNA: TGTGCCAGCAGCCCAGGCTACACCTTC; CDR3: CASSPGYTF
V: TRBV4-1; size: .; D: .; length: 15; J: TRBJ2-1; DNA: TGCGCCAGCAACCATGGGGACCGGTCCTACAATGAGCAGTTCTTC; CDR3: CASNHGDRSYNEQFF
V: TRBV29-1; size: few; D: TRBD2; length: 14; J: TRBJ2-5; DNA: TGCAGCGTCCGAGCGGGAGGTCATGGGGGGACCCAGTACTTC; CDR3: CSVRAGGHGGTQYF
V: TRBV6-5; size: many; D: .; length: 14; J: TRBJ2-5; DNA: TGTGCCAGCAGTTACTCTCTGTACCAAGAGACCCAGTACTTC; CDR3: CASSYSLYQETQYF
V: TRBV4-2; size: .; D: TRBD2; length: 17; J: TRBJ2-3; DNA: TGTGCCAGCAGCCAAGATCCTAGCGGGAGGGGTCCTGATACGCAGTGTTTT; CDR3: CASSQDPSGRGPDTQCF